The sample holds many counts of the clone carrying this T cell receptor beta chain. Its antigen is unknown. V was trimmed by 1 base and J by 3 bases, leaving 14 bases between them. CDR1 and CDR2 from the germline V gene are SGHRS and YFSETQ. The CDR3 covers 15 residues. The sample comes from a study of spatial heterogeneity in lung cancer. Study-wide background: The follow-up PBMC samples were sequenced whenever they were available. The median time to follow-up was about two years after resection.

Findings and caveats of the study: Blood contained ubiquitous expanded tumor TCRs more at resection than at follow-up.

Time point here: blood at routine non-recurrence follow-up after resection. Whole RNA, which was extracted from tumor, nontumor lung tissue or frozen PBMC, was sequenced without any cell sorting. TCRdb re-called the 5' RACE reads with MiXCR, one entry per CDR3 protein. This table has 35,000 to 55,000 distinct CDR3 sequences, roughly 12% appearing once. The chain couples TRBV5-1 to TRBJ2-7, with TRBD1 as a possible D gene (5 bases). This specimen was PBMCs, taken at follow-up. The sequence came from a male donor with early-stage non-small cell lung cancer. The CDR3 region has the DNA TGCGCCAGCAGCTTGCTCGGCGGACACCTCTACGAGCAGTACTTC. This sequence encodes CASSLLGGHLYEQYF.